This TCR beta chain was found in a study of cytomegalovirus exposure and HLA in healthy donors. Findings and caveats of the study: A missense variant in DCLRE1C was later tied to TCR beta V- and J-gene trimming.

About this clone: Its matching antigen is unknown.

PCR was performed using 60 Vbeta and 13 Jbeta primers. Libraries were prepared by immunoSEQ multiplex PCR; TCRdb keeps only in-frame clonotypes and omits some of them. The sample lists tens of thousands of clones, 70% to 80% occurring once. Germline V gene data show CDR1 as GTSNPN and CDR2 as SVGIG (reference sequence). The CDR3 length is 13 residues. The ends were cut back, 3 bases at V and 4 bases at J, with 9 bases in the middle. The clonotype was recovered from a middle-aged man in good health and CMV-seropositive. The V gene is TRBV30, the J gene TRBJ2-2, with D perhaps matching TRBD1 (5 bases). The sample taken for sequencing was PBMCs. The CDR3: CAWRKTATGELFF. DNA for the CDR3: TGTGCCTGGAGGAAGACAGCCACCGGGGAGCTGTTTTTT.